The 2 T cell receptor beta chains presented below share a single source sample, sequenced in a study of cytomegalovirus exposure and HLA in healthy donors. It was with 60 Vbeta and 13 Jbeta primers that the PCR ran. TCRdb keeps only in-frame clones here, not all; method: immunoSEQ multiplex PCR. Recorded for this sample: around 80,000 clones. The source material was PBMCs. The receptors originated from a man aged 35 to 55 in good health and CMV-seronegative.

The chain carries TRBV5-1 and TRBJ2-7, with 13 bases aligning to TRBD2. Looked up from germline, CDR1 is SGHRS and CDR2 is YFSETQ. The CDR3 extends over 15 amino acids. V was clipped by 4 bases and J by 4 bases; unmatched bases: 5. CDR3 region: CASSRTSGSDYEQYF. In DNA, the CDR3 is TGCGCCAGCAGCAGGACTAGCGGGAGTGATTACGAGCAGTACTTC.

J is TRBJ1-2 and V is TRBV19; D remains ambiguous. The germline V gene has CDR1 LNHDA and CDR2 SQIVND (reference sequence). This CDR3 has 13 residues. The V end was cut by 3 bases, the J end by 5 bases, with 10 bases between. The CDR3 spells CASSINSGYGYTF. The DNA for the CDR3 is TGTGCCAGTAGTATCAACAGTGGTTATGGCTACACCTTC.